This entry lists 23 T cell receptor beta chains sequenced from one sample in a study of T cells after yellow fever vaccination. TCRdb processed the 5' RACE reads anew with MiXCR; each CDR3 protein has one entry. Of more than 65,000 distinct CDR3 sequences listed, 7.3% are singletons. Sequences were derived from CD8+ T cells sorted from PBMCs, sampled more than 8 days after the first yellow fever vaccination. All receptors derive from a young man who received the YFV17D yellow fever vaccine.

This clonotype has ten or more counts. The chain employs TRBV6-5 and TRBJ2-1; maybe TRBD1 (5 bases). V lost 0 bases to trimming and J lost 6 bases, with 12 bases between them. Germline V gene sequence: CDR1 MNHEY, CDR2 SVGAGI. CDR3 length equals 15 residues. DNA of the CDR3: TGTGCCAGCAGTTACTCTTCCAGGGTGGGCAATGAGCAGTTCTTC. Translation: CASSYSSRVGNEQFF.

This clonotype appeared a few times. V gene TRBV29-1 combines with J gene TRBJ2-1; 9 bases fit TRBD1. CDR3 size: 15 residues. CDR1 and CDR2 from the germline V gene are SQVTM and ANQGSEA. V was pared by 7 bases and J by 6 bases, with 13 bases of the junction left unmatched. This CDR3 is CSANPRDRDPNEQFF. The DNA for the CDR3 is TGCAGCGCCAACCCCCGGGACAGGGACCCCAATGAGCAGTTCTTC.

As concerns this clonotype: This could be a read error, since a much larger clone is one nucleotide away. V is TRBV24-1 and J is TRBJ2-2; D is ambiguous. The CDR3 is 14 amino acids. V lost 1 base and J 5 bases, leaving 7 bases between the germline ends. Germline CDR1 and CDR2: KGHDR and SFDVKD. The CDR3 DNA is TGTGCCACCAGTGATTTTGAAGTGACCGGGGAGCTGTTTTTT. Amino acids: CATSDFEVTGELFF.

This chain links TRBV12-3 or TRBV12-4 with TRBJ2-7; D is possibly TRBD1 or TRBD2 (5 bases each). Trimming took off 4 bases at V and 0 bases at J, with 16 bases between the two ends. The length of the CDR3 is 16 residues. CDR3 protein: CASSSAVVGDSYEQYF. The CDR3 bases are TGTGCCAGCAGTTCCGCCGTGGTGGGGGACTCCTACGAGCAGTACTTC.

CDR3 residues: CASSLQRRGGRDIQYF. CDR3 DNA: TGTGCCAGCAGCTTGCAAAGGCGGGGGGGCCGAGACATTCAGTACTTC. The V gene is TRBV5-6, the J gene TRBJ2-4; 9 bases line up with TRBD2. The ends lost 1 base at V and 8 bases at J; junction bases unmatched: 10. This CDR3 has 16 residues. Germline-derived CDR1 and CDR2 are SGHDT and YYEEEE.

The chain combines TRBV20-1 with TRBJ2-1; possibly TRBD1 or TRBD2 for D (5 bases each). The CDR3 covers 15 residues. The germline V gene has CDR1 DFQATT and CDR2 SNEGSKA (reference sequence). Between the trimmed V and J ends, which lost 3 bases and 5 bases, there was a span of 17 bases. The CDR3 reads CSARTLGGSNNEQFF. In DNA, the CDR3 is TGCAGTGCTAGGACTCTTGGGGGATCCAACAATGAGCAGTTCTTC.

This clonotype was counted ten times or more. V is TRBV24-1 and J is TRBJ2-3; possible D gene TRBD2, 6 bases. CDR1 and CDR2 from the germline V gene are KGHDR and SFDVKD. V shed 1 base and J shed 2 bases, with 12 bases lying between them. The CDR3 covers 16 residues. The CDR3 DNA follows: TGTGCCACCAGTGATTTTCCCGGGGGAGACACAGATACGCAGTATTTT. This sequence encodes CATSDFPGGDTDTQYF.

This clonotype was observed at least ten times. The chain uses TRBV3-1 and TRBJ1-2; D may be TRBD1 (5 bases). V shed 0 bases and J shed 13 bases, with 21 bases lying between them. Germline CDR1 reads LGHDT; CDR2 reads YNNKEL (reference sequence). The CDR3 runs to 15 residues. CDR3 in amino acids: CASSQDETGLAKPTF. The CDR3 DNA is TGTGCCAGCAGCCAAGACGAGACGGGACTAGCAAAACCCACCTTC. The whole variable domain, filled in from reference TRBV3-1 and TRBJ1-2, reads DTAVSQTPKYLVTQMGNDKSIKCEQNLGHDTMYWYKQDSKKFLKIMFSYNNKELIINETVPNRFSPKSPDKAHLNLHINSLELGDSAVYFCASSQDETGLAKPTFGSGTRLTVV.

The gene calls are TRBV20-1 and TRBJ2-1; weak D call: TRBD1 (7 bases). This CDR3 contains 17 residues. V gave up 3 bases and J gave up 6 bases, with 24 bases separating them. Per the germline V gene, CDR1 is DFQATT and CDR2 is SNEGSKA (reference sequence). DNA for the CDR3: TGCAGTGCTAGTTCAGTGCAGGGGGGCCCTTCACTCAATGAGCAGTTCTTC. Translating gives CSASSVQGGPSLNEQFF.

In this sample, this clonotype turned up many times. This chain joins TRBV20-1 and TRBJ2-1; a weak D match, TRBD1 (6 bases). V was clipped by 0 bases and J by 9 bases, with 18 bases between them. This CDR3 spans 15 amino acids. The germline gives CDR1 DFQATT, CDR2 SNEGSKA (reference sequence). CDR3 protein: CSARDGAGEVSEQFF. CDR3 nucleotides: TGCAGTGCTAGAGATGGGGCAGGGGAAGTCAGTGAGCAGTTCTTC.

This clonotype was observed a few times. This chain connects TRBV6-2 or TRBV6-3 to TRBJ2-7; a possible D gene is TRBD1 (6 bases). V was pared by 5 bases and J by 3 bases, with 14 bases between. The CDR3 length is 14 residues. Germline-derived CDR1 and CDR2 are MNHEY and SVGEGT. CDR3 protein: CASSPSDRLYEQYF. In DNA form, the CDR3 reads TGTGCCAGCAGTCCATCGGACAGACTCTACGAGCAGTACTTC.

This clonotype was seen ten or more times. The V gene is TRBV6-5, the J gene TRBJ2-7; the match to TRBD1 covers 9 bases. Germline loops: CDR1 MNHEY, CDR2 SVGAGI. The CDR3 runs 17 residues. The V segment lost 4 bases and the J segment 3 bases; nucleotides outside the gene matches: 13. The CDR3 region is CASSSQSAGTGFYEQYV. In DNA, the CDR3 is TGTGCCAGCAGTTCCCAATCGGCCGGGACAGGGTTCTACGAGCAGTACGTC.

This clonotype came up many times. The V and J genes are TRBV29-1 and TRBJ2-3; no clear D. The CDR3 sequence is 14 residues long. V was pared by 6 bases and J by 1 base, with 14 bases between. CDR1 SQVTM and CDR2 ANQGSEA come from the germline V gene. CDR3 sequence: CSVPFSKGTDTQYF. As DNA, the CDR3 is TGCAGCGTACCTTTTAGTAAGGGCACAGATACGCAGTATTTT.

The chain couples TRBV20-1 to TRBJ1-2; unclear D gene. The CDR3 extends over 14 amino acids. The germline CDR1 and CDR2 sequences are DFQATT and SNEGSKA (reference sequence). V lost 1 base and J 1 base, leaving 10 bases between the germline ends. The CDR3 bases are TGCAGTGCTAGAGTGGCAGTACTTAACTATGGCTACACCTTC. Translation gives CSARVAVLNYGYTF.

The chain links TRBV11-2 to TRBJ1-1, with D unresolved. The CDR3 is made up of 15 amino acids. Between the trimmed V and J ends, which lost 1 base and 0 bases, there was a span of 9 bases. From germline, CDR1 is SGHAT and CDR2 FQNNGV. The CDR3 bases are TGTGCCAGCAGCTTAGCCGGACGGCTGAACACTGAAGCTTTCTTT. This gives the protein CASSLAGRLNTEAFF.

This clonotype was observed many times. The chain has TRBV9 and TRBJ1-1; D is unclear. CDR1 is SGDLS, CDR2 YYNGEE, per germline. Trimming cost V 3 bases and J 1 base, with 7 bases left between them. This CDR3 has 13 residues. The CDR3 is CASSAGQNTEAFF. CDR3 in DNA: TGTGCCAGCAGCGCCGGGCAGAACACTGAAGCTTTCTTT.

The V gene is TRBV20-1, the J gene TRBJ2-7; TRBD2 agrees at 10 bases. Germline V CDR1 and CDR2: DFQATT, SNEGSKA (reference sequence). This CDR3 comprises 16 residues. V lost 1 base, J lost 2 bases, and 8 bases stayed unmatched. The CDR3 sequence is CSARGSSGGVTYEQYF. The CDR3 nucleotides are TGCAGTGCTAGAGGCTCCAGCGGGGGGGTGACCTACGAGCAGTACTTC.

The chain has TRBV7-2 and TRBJ2-7; TRBD1 matches 9 bases. The CDR3 is made up of 15 amino acids. Germline V lookup: CDR1 SGHTA, CDR2 FQGNSA. Trimming cost V 5 bases and J 0 bases; bases outside gene matches: 5. CDR3 DNA sequence: TGTGCCAGCAGCCGGGACAGGGTATTCTCCTACGAGCAGTACTTC. Its protein product is CASSRDRVFSYEQYF. Based on the CDR3 plus reference TRBV7-2 and TRBJ2-7, the full variable domain is GAGVSQSPSNKVTEKGKDVELRCDPISGHTALYWYRQSLGQGLEFLIYFQGNSAPDKSGLPSDRFSAERTGGSVSTLTIQRTQQEDSAVYLCASSRDRVFSYEQYFGPGTRLTVT.

V is TRBV24-1 and J is TRBJ1-5; D gene unclear. Germline V gives CDR1 KGHDR, CDR2 SFDVKD. The CDR3 consists of 14 residues. With 5 bases removed from V and 3 bases from J, the gap between germline ends came to 10 bases. This chain's CDR3 is CATSGAGTNQPQHF. In nucleotides, the CDR3 is TGTGCCACCAGTGGAGCAGGAACCAATCAGCCCCAGCATTTT.

The table lists this clonotype with many counts. The chain combines TRBV7-2 with TRBJ2-1, with D unresolved. CDR1 is SGHTA and CDR2 is FQGNSA in the germline V gene. The V end lost 1 base, the J end lost 3 bases, and 7 bases lay between the germline ends. The CDR3 contains 14 residues. The CDR3 spells CASSLGLDYNEQFF. The CDR3 DNA reads as TGTGCCAGCAGCTTAGGTTTGGACTACAATGAGCAGTTCTTC.

The V call is TRBV5-1, the J call TRBJ2-5, with D possibly matching TRBD1 (6 bases). The V and J ends lost 0 bases and 1 base respectively, with 10 bases between them. The CDR3 totals 15 residues. CDR1 and CDR2 (germline): SGHRS, YFSETQ. The DNA of the CDR3 is TGCGCCAGCAGCTTGGACGGACAGACCCAAGAGACCCAGTACTTC. Its protein product is CASSLDGQTQETQYF.

This clonotype showed up many times. J is TRBJ1-1 and V is TRBV6-5; tentatively, D is TRBD1 (5 bases). The CDR3 has 13 amino acids. The germline V and J ends were trimmed by 2 bases and 4 bases, with 8 bases remaining between them. Germline loops: CDR1 MNHEY, CDR2 SVGAGI. Here the CDR3 DNA reads TGTGCCAGCAGTTACGGGGCAGGCACTGAAGCTTTCTTT. Residues: CASSYGAGTEAFF.

This clonotype was counted many times. The gene calls are TRBV4-3 and TRBJ1-2; D unresolved. With 1 base removed from V and 2 bases from J, the gap between germline ends came to 17 bases. CDR3 length: 17 residues. The germline V gene has CDR1 LGHNA and CDR2 YSLEER. CDR3 sequence reads: CASSQASGRGRNYGYTF. CDR3 nucleotide sequence: TGCGCCAGCAGCCAAGCGTCGGGAAGAGGGCGAAACTATGGCTACACCTTC.